Each of the 25 T cell receptor beta chains below was sequenced from the same sample in a study of blood T cell repertoires in COVID-19. Here immunoSEQ multiplex PCR was the method, and the copy in TCRdb shows in-frame clones only, minus some. The data hold under 250,000 clones, with roughly 85% observed a single time. The specimen was PBMCs or T cells enriched from blood (not recorded which). The source of these receptors is a woman aged 40 to 50 who had been exposed to COVID-19.

The rearrangement links TRBV29-1 to TRBJ2-5; 8 bases fit TRBD2. Germline V gene sequence: CDR1 SQVTM, CDR2 ANQGSEA. This CDR3 comprises 13 residues. After removal of 7 bases from V and 2 bases from J, the junction contained 6 bases not matched to a gene. DNA for the CDR3: TGCAGCGGCGGGGGGCGATTACAAGAGACCCAGTACTTC. Translating it yields CSGGGRLQETQYF.

The rearrangement joins TRBV6-5 to TRBJ1-4; 9 nucleotides align to TRBD1. The CDR3 contains 16 residues. Germline V lookup: CDR1 MNHEY, CDR2 SVGAGI. The junction had 6 bases not matched to a gene; V was cut back by 0 bases and J by 7 bases. CDR3 loop: CASSYSVGQGTEKLFF. CDR3 nucleotides: TGTGCCAGCAGTTACTCGGTGGGACAGGGAACTGAAAAACTGTTTTTT.

This rearrangement joins TRBV3-1 (or the pseudogene TRBV3-2) to TRBJ2-5; D remains ambiguous. Trimming left V 4 bases short and J 5 bases short, with 8 bases between. This CDR3 is built from 12 residues. Germline assignment: CDR1 LGHDT and CDR2 YNNKEL (reference sequence). The CDR3 coding sequence is TGTGCCAGCAGCCCCTCGAGGGAGACCCAGTACTTC. Its translation: CASSPSRETQYF.

The J gene is TRBJ1-2, the V gene TRBV7-3; D is perhaps TRBD1 (5 bases). Trimming took off 5 bases at V and 4 bases at J, with 17 bases between the two ends. Germline V CDR1 and CDR2: SGHTA, FQGTGA. This CDR3 is 15 amino acids long. This CDR3 is CASSLGPGMAYGYTF. CDR3 DNA: TGTGCCAGCAGCCTTGGACCAGGGATGGCCTATGGCTACACCTTC.

The rearrangement links TRBV28 to TRBJ1-4; TRBD1 agrees at 10 bases. CDR1 is MDHEN and CDR2 is SYDVKM in the germline V gene. This CDR3 region has 15 residues. V was pared by 10 bases and J by 7 bases, with 12 bases of the junction left unmatched. The CDR3 loop is CAISLGQGLGEKLFF. Here the CDR3 DNA reads TGTGCCATCTCATTGGGACAGGGGTTGGGTGAAAAACTGTTTTTT. Complete variable domain (other parts from reference TRBV28 and TRBJ1-4): DVKVTQSSRYLVKRTGEKVFLECVQDMDHENMFWYRQDPGLGLRLIYFSYDVKMKEKGDIPEGYSVSREKKERFSLILESASTNQTSMYLCAISLGQGLGEKLFFGSGTQLSVL.

The chain employs TRBV4-2 and TRBJ1-2, with D possibly matching TRBD1 (5 bases). CDR1 and CDR2 from the germline V gene are LGHNA and YNFKEQ. The V end was cut by 0 bases, the J end by 2 bases, with 13 bases between. The CDR3 contains 16 residues. Here the CDR3 DNA reads TGTGCCAGCAGCCAAGATCCTTTAGGGGCGAACTATGGCTACACCTTC. This translates into CASSQDPLGANYGYTF.

The gene calls are TRBV4-2 and TRBJ2-5; 11 bases map to TRBD2. The CDR3 sequence is 17 residues long. Germline V CDR1 and CDR2: LGHNA, YNFKEQ. Trimming cost V 0 bases and J 5 bases; bases outside gene matches: 8. In nucleotides, the CDR3 is TGTGCCAGCAGCCAAGAGGTGGTAGCGGGGGGGAGGGAGACCCAGTACTTC. It is translated as CASSQEVVAGGRETQYF.

The DNA of the CDR3 is TGTGCCAGCAGCGCGGACAGGGTAGAAAAACTGTTTTTT. Translating gives CASSADRVEKLFF. V gene TRBV6-5 combines with J gene TRBJ1-4; 8 nucleotides match TRBD1. The V gene end was trimmed by 6 bases and the J gene end by 8 bases; junction bases not matched to a gene: 5. Looked up from germline, CDR1 is MNHEY and CDR2 is SVGAGI. The CDR3 length is 13 residues.

The rearrangement links TRBV6-5 to TRBJ2-7; maybe TRBD2 (6 bases). Germline V gene data show CDR1 as MNHEY and CDR2 as SVGAGI. The CDR3 is 15 residues long. Trimming took off 6 bases at V and 1 base at J, with 16 bases between the two ends. The CDR3 region is CASRHLEGRSYEQYF. The CDR3 region has the DNA TGTGCCAGCAGACACCTTGAGGGGAGGTCCTACGAGCAGTACTTC.

V is TRBV19 and J is TRBJ1-2; TRBD1 is a possible D gene (5 bases). V shed 10 bases and J shed 6 bases, with 15 bases lying between them. Germline V lookup: CDR1 LNHDA, CDR2 SQIVND (reference sequence). This CDR3 is built from 12 residues. Written as DNA, the CDR3 is TGTGCCACCGGAATACCACAGGATGGCTACACCTTC. This translates into CATGIPQDGYTF.

V usage is TRBV6-6 and J usage is TRBJ1-2; TRBD1 agrees at 8 bases. Germline CDR1 MNHNY, CDR2 SVGAGI (reference sequence). V lost 5 bases and J lost 5; bases outside the gene matches: 13. The CDR3 is 16 residues long. The DNA for the CDR3 is TGTGCCAGCAGTCGAGATAGGGGACAGGACCCTTATGGCTACACCTTC. This translates into CASSRDRGQDPYGYTF.

The chain couples TRBV6-1 to TRBJ1-2; D uncertain. V lost 6 bases, J lost 1 base, and 15 bases lay in between. This CDR3 region has 15 residues. Per the germline V gene, CDR1 is MNHNS and CDR2 is SASEGT. The CDR3 DNA sequence: TGTGCCAGCAGCATTGGGCTTAACAATAACTATGGCTACACCTTC. As protein: CASSIGLNNNYGYTF.

This clone showed up just a few times. The CDR3 bases are TGTGCCAGCAGTCCAGGGGTGAAGACCCAGTACTTC. Translation gives CASSPGVKTQYF. This rearrangement joins TRBV6-6 to TRBJ2-5; tentatively, D is TRBD1 (6 bases). The V gene lost 5 bases and the J gene lost 6 bases, with 10 bases spanning the gap. The CDR3 is 12 residues long. Germline V gene data show CDR1 as MNHNY and CDR2 as SVGAGI (reference sequence).

The chain combines TRBV27 with TRBJ1-6; weak D call: TRBD1 (6 bases). Germline lookup yields CDR1 MNHEY and CDR2 SMNVEV (reference sequence). V was shortened by 3 bases and J by 7 bases, with 10 bases between the two germline ends. This CDR3 is 14 amino acids long. Here the CDR3 reads CASSFRQENSPLHF. DNA of the CDR3: TGTGCCAGCAGTTTTCGACAGGAGAATTCACCCCTCCACTTT.

V gene TRBV15 combines with J gene TRBJ1-3; possible D gene TRBD1, 6 bases. V lost 4 bases and J lost 2, with 9 bases in between. In germline, CDR1 is LNHNV, CDR2 YYDKDF (reference sequence). CDR3 size: 14 residues. This chain's CDR3 is CATSTRTAGNTIYF. CDR3 DNA: TGTGCCACCAGCACCCGGACAGCTGGAAACACCATATATTTT.

This rearrangement joins TRBV6-1 to TRBJ2-2, with 10 bases matching TRBD2. The CDR3 consists of 15 residues. Trimming at V came to 2 bases and at J to 6 bases, leaving 3 bases not matched to a gene. Germline V gene sequence: CDR1 MNHNS, CDR2 SASEGT. In DNA form, the CDR3 reads TGTGCCAGCAGTGAATTGGGACTAGCGTCCGGGGAGCTGTTTTTT. The encoded protein is CASSELGLASGELFF.

This clone was counted only a few times. The genes are TRBV4-1 and TRBJ1-5; TRBD1 aligns across 10 bases. CDR3 size: 15 residues. Trimming cost V 6 bases and J 7 bases; bases outside gene matches: 9. Germline lookup yields CDR1 MGHRA and CDR2 YSYEKL. The chain's CDR3 is CASRPGQGIGQPQHF. The CDR3 bases are TGCGCCAGCAGACCGGGACAGGGGATTGGACAGCCCCAGCATTTT.

This chain connects TRBV28 to TRBJ2-5; TRBD1 aligns across 8 bases. This CDR3 is 15 amino acids long. CDR1 is MDHEN, CDR2 SYDVKM, per germline. With 2 bases clipped from V and 4 bases from J, the junction kept 6 bases outside the gene matches. The CDR3: CASSLIQGGGETQYF. The DNA for the CDR3 is TGTGCCAGCAGTTTAATACAGGGGGGCGGAGAGACCCAGTACTTC.

The rearrangement links TRBV7-2 to TRBJ2-3; 11 nucleotides line up with TRBD2. This CDR3 contains 17 residues. J lost 5 bases, V lost 5 bases, and 12 bases had no gene match. Germline lookup yields CDR1 SGHTA and CDR2 FQGNSA. CDR3 DNA sequence: TGTGCCAGCAGCCCCCGGGGTAGCGGGGGGGCAATAGATACGCAGTATTTT. As protein: CASSPRGSGGAIDTQYF. The complete variable domain, with remaining parts taken from reference TRBV7-2 and TRBJ2-3, reads GAGVSQSPSNKVTEKGKDVELRCDPISGHTALYWYRQSLGQGLEFLIYFQGNSAPDKSGLPSDRFSAERTGGSVSTLTIQRTQQEDSAVYLCASSPRGSGGAIDTQYFGPGTRLTVL.

This chain links TRBV7-8 with TRBJ1-1; possible D gene TRBD1, 5 bases. The CDR3 covers 14 residues. Trimming took 0 bases from V and 5 from J, leaving 10 bases between them. Germline CDR1 reads SGHVS; CDR2 reads FQNEAQ. The CDR3 bases are TGTGCCAGCAGCTTAGCGGGGGGGGAGACTGAAGCTTTCTTT. Protein sequence: CASSLAGGETEAFF.

The chain links TRBV10-3 to TRBJ2-6; a weak D match, TRBD1 (5 bases). The CDR3 spans 19 residues. Per the germline V gene, CDR1 is ENHRY and CDR2 is SYGVKD. V dropped 2 bases and J dropped 0 bases, with 17 bases sitting between them. The CDR3 DNA follows: TGTGCCATCAGTGAGACTGAAGGGGCCCTTTTCTCTGGGGCCAACGTCCTGACTTTC. It yields the protein CAISETEGALFSGANVLTF.

The CDR3 protein is CASSYPRDRGSEQYF. CDR3 DNA: TGTGCCAGCAGTTACCCCCGGGACAGGGGAAGCGAGCAGTACTTC. The chain recombines TRBV6-6 with TRBJ2-7, with 10 bases aligning to TRBD1. Germline CDR1 and CDR2: MNHNY and SVGAGI (reference sequence). The trim removed 2 bases at V and 6 bases at J, leaving 7 bases unmatched. CDR3 length equals 15 residues.

The chain joins TRBV19 to TRBJ1-2; possibly TRBD1 for D (6 bases). CDR3 length equals 15 residues. V was shortened by 5 bases and J by 4 bases, with 17 bases between the two germline ends. CDR1 and CDR2 (germline): LNHDA, SQIVND (reference sequence). This CDR3 reads CASSPRGGGGYGYTF. The DNA for the CDR3 is TGTGCCAGTAGTCCCCGGGGGGGCGGCGGCTATGGCTACACCTTC.

The chain recombines TRBV5-8 with TRBJ2-1, with 7 nucleotides matching TRBD1. CDR3 length: 16 amino acids. Germline CDR1 and CDR2: SGHTS and YDEGEE. With V trimmed by 1 base and J by 0 bases, 4 bases remained unmatched. CDR3 protein: CASSLPGQRSYNEQFF. CDR3 nucleotide sequence: TGTGCCAGCAGCTTGCCGGGACAGCGCTCCTACAATGAGCAGTTCTTC.

The rearrangement uses TRBV25-1 and TRBJ1-6, with TRBD1 matching over 7 bases. V shed 4 bases, J shed 8 bases, and the junction held 8 bases outside the gene matches. CDR3 length equals 15 residues. Germline-derived CDR1 and CDR2 are MGHDK and SYGVNS. This chain's CDR3 is CASSGHRGIDSPLHF. The CDR3 DNA reads as TGTGCCAGCAGTGGGCACAGGGGAATAGATTCACCCCTCCACTTT. The full variable domain, rest sourced from reference TRBV25-1 and TRBJ1-6, is EADIYQTPRYLVIGTGKKITLECSQTMGHDKMYWYQQDPGMELHLIHYSYGVNSTEKGDLSSESTVSRIRTEHFPLTLESARPSHTSQYLCASSGHRGIDSPLHFGNGTRLTVT.